A single sample is the source of the 32 T cell receptor beta chains below, sequenced in a study of naive and memory T cell subsets (dated by TCRdb to about 2017). Library preparation was by 5' RACE. The instrument given in TCRdb is Illumina MiSeq. Four rounds of PCR, run with the SP2 primer together with nested alpha and beta constant region primers, were used to amplify the ligated cDNA. The public reads were run again by TCRdb, first through fastp at Q25 and then through MiXCR, and only productive beta chains were kept. CDR3 protein duplicates are merged, each entry listing the most common genes and DNA. The sample data list around 30,000 distinct CDR3 sequences, and over 15% of these were observed just once. The ten largest make up 2% to 3% of the sample. A robust, sensitive protocol for the amplification, sequencing and analysis of TCRs was described in the study, in which 3' ligation of a UMI-containing oligonucleotide to TCR cDNA was used.

The receptors stem from a female donor in good health.

This clonotype appeared a single time. The chain recombines TRBV4-2 with TRBJ2-7, with 9 nucleotides matching TRBD2. The CDR3 length is 16 residues. Germline V gene sequence: CDR1 LGHNA, CDR2 YNFKEQ. V was pared by 0 bases and J by 1 base, with 4 bases of the junction left unmatched. CDR3 in DNA: TGTGCCAGCAGCCAAGAGATGACTAGCGGATCCTACGAGCAGTACTTC. Its translation: CASSQEMTSGSYEQYF.

J is TRBJ2-4 and V is TRBV20-1; D could derive from TRBD1 or TRBD2 (5 bases each). Germline V lookup: CDR1 DFQATT, CDR2 SNEGSKA (reference sequence). CDR3 length: 13 amino acids. Trimming stripped 1 base from V and 7 bases from J, with 11 bases between. The CDR3 reads CSARARGANIQYF. DNA of the CDR3: TGCAGTGCTAGAGCGAGAGGGGCCAACATTCAGTACTTC.

The gene calls are TRBV5-1 and TRBJ2-5; D may be TRBD1 (5 bases). The germline V gene encodes CDR1 SGHRS and CDR2 YFSETQ. This CDR3 region has 13 residues. Trimming shortened V by 4 bases and J by 4 bases, and 11 bases separated the two germline ends. For the CDR3, the DNA is TGCGCCAGCAGCCAACAGGTGGGAGAGACCCAGTACTTC. Protein sequence: CASSQQVGETQYF. Full variable domain (outside the CDR3, taken from reference TRBV5-1 and TRBJ2-5): KAGVTQTPRYLIKTRGQQVTLSCSPISGHRSVSWYQQTPGQGLQFLFEYFSETQRNKGNFPGRFSGRQFSNSRSEMNVSTLELGDSALYLCASSQQVGETQYFGPGTRLLVL.

At least ten counts were recorded for this clonotype. The chain has TRBV7-2 and TRBJ2-7; maybe TRBD1 (7 bases). This CDR3 has 14 amino acids. The V and J ends lost 5 bases and 1 base respectively, with 12 bases between them. Germline V CDR1 and CDR2: SGHTA, FQGNSA. CDR3 amino acids: CASSAAGQSYEQYF. CDR3 DNA sequence: TGTGCCAGCAGCGCTGCGGGACAGTCCTACGAGCAGTACTTC.

At least ten counts were recorded for this clonotype. V gene TRBV13 combines with J gene TRBJ1-2; D is perhaps TRBD1 (6 bases). The V and J ends lost 4 bases and 5 bases respectively, with 14 bases between them. The length of the CDR3 is 14 residues. CDR1 and CDR2 (germline): PRHDT, FYEKMQ (reference sequence). The CDR3 loop is CASSSRTALYGYTF. The DNA for the CDR3 is TGTGCCAGCAGCTCAAGGACAGCCCTTTATGGCTACACCTTC.

This clonotype was detected many times. The V call is TRBV20-1, the J call TRBJ2-7; maybe TRBD2 (6 bases). V lost 6 bases, J lost 0 bases, and 15 bases lay in between. Germline CDR1 reads DFQATT; CDR2 reads SNEGSKA (reference sequence). CDR3 length equals 14 residues. The CDR3 region has the DNA TGCAGTGCCACGGGAGACCCGAGCTCCTACGAGCAGTACTTC. It yields the protein CSATGDPSSYEQYF.

The rearrangement links TRBV5-1 to TRBJ2-3; D may be TRBD1 (6 bases). Trimming pared 3 bases from V and 6 bases from J, leaving 14 bases between. Germline CDR1 SGHRS, CDR2 YFSETQ. The CDR3 is 14 residues long. CDR3 bases: TGCGCCAGCAGCTCCGGACAGCCTCAGGATACGCAGTATTTT. It yields the protein CASSSGQPQDTQYF. The entire variable domain, with the rest obtained from reference TRBV5-1 and TRBJ2-3, is as follows: KAGVTQTPRYLIKTRGQQVTLSCSPISGHRSVSWYQQTPGQGLQFLFEYFSETQRNKGNFPGRFSGRQFSNSRSEMNVSTLELGDSALYLCASSSGQPQDTQYFGPGTRLTVL.

This clonotype has only a few counts. A much larger clone lies a single base off, so this may be a read error. This chain uses TRBV7-9 with TRBJ2-1, with D possibly being TRBD1 (6 bases). The CDR3 runs to 13 residues. Trimming took 8 bases from V and 6 from J, leaving 14 bases between them. Germline CDR1 and CDR2: SEHNR and FQNEAQ (reference sequence). As DNA, the CDR3 is TGTGCCAGCGGCAGGGGACGGAGCAATGAGCAGTTCTTC. Protein sequence: CASGRGRSNEQFF.

The sample holds many counts of this clonotype. The rearrangement joins TRBV6-1 to TRBJ1-1, with D tentatively TRBD1 (5 bases). CDR1 and CDR2 from the germline V gene are MNHNS and SASEGT. V was cut by 6 bases and J by 3 bases, with 11 bases left in between. The CDR3 extends over 13 amino acids. CDR3 bases: TGTGCCAGCAGCAGGGTTTACGACACTGAAGCTTTCTTT. This sequence encodes CASSRVYDTEAFF.

In this sample, this clonotype turned up many times. The chain recombines TRBV29-1 with TRBJ1-1, with D hard to call. CDR3 length equals 11 residues. The V gene lost 5 bases and the J gene lost 2 bases, with 6 bases spanning the gap. Per germline, CDR1 SQVTM and CDR2 ANQGSEA. CDR3: CSVFRNTEAFF. The CDR3 bases are TGCAGCGTTTTCAGAAACACTGAAGCTTTCTTT. The complete variable domain, with remaining parts taken from reference TRBV29-1 and TRBJ1-1, reads SAVISQKPSRDICQRGTSLTIQCQVDSQVTMMFWYRQQPGQSLTLIATANQGSEATYESGFVIDKFPISRPNLTFSTLTVSNMSPEDSSIYLCSVFRNTEAFFGQGTRLTVV.

CDR3 residues: CASSSTGLAVTEAFF. Written as DNA, the CDR3 is TGTGCCAGCAGTTCGACAGGCCTCGCGGTCACTGAAGCTTTCTTT. This chain uses TRBV12-3 or TRBV12-4 with TRBJ1-1, with TRBD1 as a possible D gene (6 bases). The CDR3 totals 15 residues. V lost 4 bases and J lost 4, with 16 bases in between.

This clonotype was recorded a few times. The J gene is TRBJ1-2, the V gene TRBV29-1; tentatively, D is TRBD1 (5 bases). The CDR3 covers 12 residues. Germline V CDR1 and CDR2: SQVTM, ANQGSEA. As DNA, the CDR3 is TGCAGTGAGTCTAGGGGATCGGGCGGCTACACCTTC. Its protein product is CSESRGSGGYTF.

This clonotype occurred many times. This chain links TRBV20-1 with TRBJ1-4; D is unresolved. In germline, CDR1 is DFQATT, CDR2 SNEGSKA (reference sequence). Trimming removed 4 bases at V and 8 bases at J, with 14 bases between. The CDR3 is 13 amino acids. DNA of the CDR3: TGCAGTGCTACGGAGGGTGGGTTCGAAAAACTGTTTTTT. Protein sequence: CSATEGGFEKLFF.

The chain joins TRBV6-1 to TRBJ1-5, with D possibly matching TRBD1 (6 bases). Germline CDR1 reads MNHNS; CDR2 reads SASEGT. The V and J ends lost 2 bases and 2 bases respectively, with 10 bases between them. This CDR3 region has 15 residues. CDR3 protein: CASSESWGRNQPQHF. The CDR3, as DNA: TGTGCCAGCAGTGAAAGTTGGGGGCGCAATCAGCCCCAGCATTTT.

This clonotype was picked up many times. The chain is built from TRBV6-5 and TRBJ2-7; D may be TRBD1 (7 bases). The germline gives CDR1 MNHEY, CDR2 SVGAGI. The CDR3 is 14 residues long. Between the trimmed V and J ends, which lost 2 bases and 7 bases, there was a span of 15 bases. The CDR3: CASSYPGGSGEQYF. In DNA form, the CDR3 reads TGTGCCAGCAGTTACCCAGGGGGGTCTGGTGAGCAGTACTTC.

The chain recombines TRBV6-1 with TRBJ1-2; D is perhaps TRBD1 (5 bases). Germline V gene sequence: CDR1 MNHNS, CDR2 SASEGT. Trimming took 0 bases from V and 4 from J, leaving 9 bases between them. The CDR3 has 14 amino acids. The CDR3 DNA follows: TGTGCCAGCAGTGAAGCTCGACAGTCCTATGGCTACACCTTC. Translation: CASSEARQSYGYTF.

The V and J genes are TRBV10-2 and TRBJ2-7; no clear D. This CDR3 is built from 13 residues. Germline V gene data show CDR1 as WSHSY and CDR2 as SAAADI. V shed 4 bases and J shed 0 bases, with 7 bases lying between them. The CDR3 region has the DNA TGCGCCAGCAGTGTCCCCGGCTCCTACGAGCAGTACTTC. This translates into CASSVPGSYEQYF.

This clonotype was counted a few times. The gene calls are TRBV5-1 and TRBJ2-2; possible D gene TRBD2, 6 bases. This CDR3 is built from 15 residues. CDR1 is SGHRS and CDR2 is YFSETQ in the germline V gene. V was trimmed by 8 bases and J by 1 base, leaving 15 bases between them. DNA of the CDR3: TGCGCCAGGGTTATAGCGGCGGGGAACACCGGGGAGCTGTTTTTT. Translation: CARVIAAGNTGELFF.

This clonotype is termed medium-sized (0.01 to 0.1%). V and J are TRBV9 and TRBJ2-1; tentatively, D is TRBD2 (5 bases). With 4 bases removed from V and 7 bases from J, the gap between germline ends came to 21 bases. The CDR3 is made up of 16 amino acids. Looked up from germline, CDR1 is SGDLS and CDR2 is YYNGEE. CDR3 sequence: CASSTSTGIRGNEQFF. In DNA form, the CDR3 reads TGTGCCAGCAGCACAAGTACCGGGATAAGAGGAAATGAGCAGTTCTTC.

The V call is TRBV7-2, the J call TRBJ1-2, with 8 bases lining up with TRBD1. Per the germline V gene, CDR1 is SGHTA and CDR2 is FQGNSA. With V trimmed by 1 base and J by 8 bases, 15 bases remained unmatched. This CDR3 contains 17 residues. DNA for the CDR3: TGTGCCAGCAGCTTAGGCGGGACAGGTCCACTATCAGGAGGCTACACCTTC. Translated: CASSLGGTGPLSGGYTF.

About this clonotype: A much larger clone sits a single nucleotide away, making a read error possible. This chain uses TRBV18 with TRBJ2-1; D may correspond to TRBD1 or TRBD2 (5 bases each). The length of the CDR3 is 12 residues. Germline lookup yields CDR1 KGHSH and CDR2 LQKENI. V dropped 3 bases and J dropped 12 bases, with 12 bases sitting between them. The CDR3: CASSPRGRAQFF. In DNA form, the CDR3 reads TGTGCCAGCTCACCCCGGGGCCGGGCGCAGTTCTTC.

This clonotype was found many times. The chain is built from TRBV18 and TRBJ1-4, with D tentatively TRBD1 (5 bases). CDR3 length equals 13 residues. The V gene lost 3 bases and the J gene lost 5 bases, with 7 bases spanning the gap. Germline assignment: CDR1 KGHSH and CDR2 LQKENI. DNA of the CDR3: TGTGCCAGCTCACCCAGGGCCAATGAAAAACTGTTTTTT. Its translation is CASSPRANEKLFF. Drawing the rest from reference TRBV18 and TRBJ1-4, the complete variable domain is NAGVMQNPRHLVRRRGQEARLRCSPMKGHSHVYWYRQLPEEGLKFMVYLQKENIIDESGMPKERFSAEFPKEGPSILRIQQVVRGDSAAYFCASSPRANEKLFFGSGTQLSVL.

Concerning this clonotype: An end of the junction differs from the germline gene, which may be a read error. The chain carries TRBV12-3 or TRBV12-4 and TRBJ1-2; 10 bases are shared with TRBD1. CDR3 length equals 13 residues. CDR3 protein: CASSTGQGYGDTF. CDR3 nucleotide sequence: TGTGCCAGCAGCACGGGACAGGGGTATGGCGACACCTTC.

This clonotype has at least ten counts. The chain is built from TRBV4-2 and TRBJ2-2, with a weak D call TRBD2 (5 bases). Germline lookup yields CDR1 LGHNA and CDR2 YNFKEQ. V gave up 1 base and J gave up 6 bases, with 18 bases separating them. The CDR3 length is 17 residues. CDR3 in amino acids: CASSQVIGGSGPGELFF. As DNA, the CDR3 is TGTGCCAGCAGCCAAGTAATCGGCGGGTCAGGCCCCGGGGAGCTGTTTTTT.

A few counts support this clonotype. The chain combines TRBV29-1 with TRBJ1-2; D possibly corresponds to TRBD1 (6 bases). Trimming left V 4 bases short and J 8 bases short, with 20 bases between. The CDR3 is made up of 14 amino acids. Germline V gene lookup returns CDR1 SQVTM and CDR2 ANQGSEA. The CDR3 protein is CSVVGGAGYDGYTF. Here the CDR3 DNA reads TGCAGCGTTGTGGGGGGGGCAGGCTACGACGGCTACACCTTC.

The genes are TRBV20-1 and TRBJ1-4, with 11 bases fitting TRBD1. CDR1 DFQATT and CDR2 SNEGSKA come from the germline V gene (reference sequence). The V segment lost 8 bases and the J segment 2 bases; nucleotides outside the gene matches: 13. The CDR3 has 17 amino acids. The CDR3 spells CSTSRRDRGLTNEKLFF. CDR3 DNA: TGCAGTACATCGAGGCGGGACAGGGGGTTGACTAATGAAAAACTGTTTTTT.

By share, this clonotype ranks as medium-sized. This chain uses TRBV20-1 with TRBJ2-7, with TRBD1 matching over 10 bases. Per germline, CDR1 DFQATT and CDR2 SNEGSKA (reference sequence). V lost 3 bases, J lost 5 bases, and 4 bases stayed unmatched. The CDR3 runs 13 residues. The CDR3 sequence: CSARDRGSHEQYF. DNA for the CDR3: TGCAGTGCTAGGGACAGGGGGAGCCACGAGCAGTACTTC.

The chain joins TRBV29-1 to TRBJ1-1, with 8 bases fitting TRBD1. After removal of 4 bases from V and 11 bases from J, the junction contained 15 bases not matched to a gene. CDR1 is SQVTM and CDR2 is ANQGSEA in the germline V gene. This CDR3 spans 14 amino acids. CDR3 in amino acids: CSVVPYQGAGRAFF. Written as DNA, the CDR3 is TGCAGCGTTGTCCCGTACCAGGGGGCGGGTAGGGCTTTCTTT.

The chain combines TRBV7-2 with TRBJ1-1; tentatively, D is TRBD1 (6 bases). Germline assignment: CDR1 SGHTA and CDR2 FQGNSA. This CDR3 region has 13 residues. Trimming removed 3 bases from V and 3 bases from J, with 8 bases in between. The CDR3 spells CASSLNRDTEAFF. CDR3 nucleotides: TGTGCCAGCAGCTTGAACAGGGACACTGAAGCTTTCTTT.

This clonotype was counted ten times or more. This chain joins TRBV5-1 and TRBJ2-7; D unclear. Germline CDR1 SGHRS, CDR2 YFSETQ. V was trimmed by 1 base and J by 3 bases, leaving 14 bases between them. CDR3 length equals 15 residues. The DNA of the CDR3 is TGCGCCAGCAGCTTGATCGTAGGCAGCCACTACGAGCAGTACTTC. It specifies CASSLIVGSHYEQYF. Supplemented by reference TRBV5-1 and TRBJ2-7, the full variable domain reads KAGVTQTPRYLIKTRGQQVTLSCSPISGHRSVSWYQQTPGQGLQFLFEYFSETQRNKGNFPGRFSGRQFSNSRSEMNVSTLELGDSALYLCASSLIVGSHYEQYFGPGTRLTVT.

This clonotype was counted ten times or more. This chain uses TRBV7-2 with TRBJ1-1, with 8 nucleotides matching TRBD1. CDR1 is SGHTA and CDR2 is FQGNSA in the germline V gene. Trimming took 4 bases from V and 4 from J; bases not matched to a gene: 8. The CDR3 loop spans 15 amino acids. The chain's CDR3 is CASSWDGTGGTEAFF. CDR3 sequence (DNA): TGTGCCAGCAGCTGGGACGGGACAGGTGGCACTGAAGCTTTCTTT.

This clonotype was seen a few times. The chain carries TRBV12-3 or TRBV12-4 and TRBJ1-2; the D gene is possibly TRBD1 (5 bases). Trimming removed 3 bases at V and 14 bases at J, with 13 bases between. The CDR3 is 11 residues long. The CDR3 nucleotides are TGTGCCAGCAGTTTGGGGGTCCGGCGGACCTTC. It encodes CASSLGVRRTF.